Listed here are 18 T cell receptor beta chains from one sample, sequenced in a study of shared clonotypes between healthy human individuals. Profiling relied on immunoSEQ multiplex PCR, and the TCRdb table lists in-frame clones only, not all of them. The sample shows over a million clones, under 80% of them seen only once. The specimen was memory CD4+ T cells sorted from blood. Subset noted: CD45RA-negative fraction. The receptors originated from a young man in good health.

The V call is TRBV6-1, the J call TRBJ2-2, with a possible D match to TRBD1 (6 bases). CDR1 and CDR2 from the germline V gene are MNHNS and SASEGT. Trimming cost V 7 bases and J 6 bases, with 6 bases left between them. This CDR3 spans 11 amino acids. CDR3 DNA sequence: TGTGCCAGCACAGGGGCCGGGGAGCTGTTTTTT. It encodes CASTGAGELFF.

The chain is built from TRBV10-2 and TRBJ2-6, with D hard to call. The CDR3 is 15 residues long. CDR1 and CDR2 from the germline V gene are WSHSY and SAAADI. The V end lost 8 bases, the J end lost 0 bases, and 11 bases lay between the germline ends. CDR3 DNA sequence: TGCGCCAGCGGAGACCTATACTCTGGGGCCAACGTCCTGACTTTC. Protein sequence: CASGDLYSGANVLTF.

This clone was seen only a few times. Other DNA sequences in the sample encode the same CDR3. The rearrangement links TRBV5-1 to TRBJ2-2, with D unclear. Germline CDR1 reads SGHRS; CDR2 reads YFSETQ. V lost 3 bases to trimming and J lost 0 bases, with 6 bases between them. This CDR3 spans 14 amino acids. The CDR3 DNA reads TGCGCCAGCAGCTCAACAGCGAACACCGGGGAGCTGTTTTTT. Translating it yields CASSSTANTGELFF.

V gene TRBV4-2 combines with J gene TRBJ2-7; a possible D gene is TRBD1 (6 bases). The length of the CDR3 is 14 residues. Deletions cut 5 bases from V and 5 bases from J, with 16 bases between. Germline V lookup: CDR1 LGHNA, CDR2 YNFKEQ. In nucleotides, the CDR3 is TGTGCCAGCAGCTATAGGACAGCGCCGGACGAGCAGTACTTC. This codes for CASSYRTAPDEQYF.

The J gene is TRBJ2-3, the V gene TRBV5-6; 9 bases align to TRBD1. In germline, CDR1 is SGHDT, CDR2 YYEEEE. CDR3 size: 16 residues. V was clipped by 0 bases and J by 3 bases; unmatched bases: 5. CDR3 region: CASSLGQGVVTDTQYF. The CDR3 DNA reads as TGTGCCAGCAGCTTGGGACAGGGGGTCGTTACAGATACGCAGTATTTT.

The chain joins TRBV10-2 to TRBJ2-1, with D maybe TRBD1 (6 bases). This CDR3 is 13 amino acids long. The germline CDR1 and CDR2 sequences are WSHSY and SAAADI. Trimming stripped 5 bases from V and 8 bases from J, with 13 bases between. Written as DNA, the CDR3 is TGCGCCAGCAGTACCGGGACAAACGATGAGCAGTTCTTC. Translation gives CASSTGTNDEQFF.

The V call is TRBV7-2, the J call TRBJ1-6; D uncertain. The CDR3 is 14 amino acids. The V gene's germline CDR1 is SGHTA and CDR2 FQGNSA. Trimming removed 4 bases at V and 9 bases at J, with 13 bases between. The CDR3 DNA reads as TGTGCCAGCAGCTCCGGACTGGGGTCTTCACCCCTCCACTTT. Its translation: CASSSGLGSSPLHF. The full variable domain, rest sourced from reference TRBV7-2 and TRBJ1-6, is GAGVSQSPSNKVTEKGKDVELRCDPISGHTALYWYRQSLGQGLEFLIYFQGNSAPDKSGLPSDRFSAERTGGSVSTLTIQRTQQEDSAVYLCASSSGLGSSPLHFGNGTRLTVT.

This chain uses TRBV5-1 with TRBJ2-3; D is perhaps TRBD1 (6 bases). V was shortened by 9 bases and J by 0 bases, with 17 bases between the two germline ends. CDR1 and CDR2 (germline): SGHRS, YFSETQ. This CDR3 has 15 residues. CDR3 region: CATSDSNPSTDTQYF. DNA for the CDR3: TGCGCCACCTCGGACAGCAACCCTAGCACAGATACGCAGTATTTT.

The chain uses TRBV2 and TRBJ1-1; perhaps TRBD1 as D (6 bases). This CDR3 comprises 14 residues. Germline CDR1 is SNHLY and CDR2 is FYNNEI. V dropped 4 bases and J dropped 1 base, with 10 bases sitting between them. CDR3 region: CASSVQGKNTEAFF. The DNA of the CDR3 is TGTGCCAGCAGTGTACAGGGAAAGAACACTGAAGCTTTCTTT.

V gene TRBV7-6 combines with J gene TRBJ2-2; no clear D gene. CDR3 size: 16 residues. Trimming left V 5 bases short and J 2 bases short, with 15 bases between. CDR1 and CDR2 from the germline V gene are SGHVS and FNYEAQ. The CDR3 reads CASSPSVYANTGELFF. The CDR3 bases are TGTGCCAGCAGCCCCTCGGTCTATGCCAACACCGGGGAGCTGTTTTTT.

This clone was found a few times. The V gene is TRBV27, the J gene TRBJ2-7; 11 nucleotides line up with TRBD2. Per germline, CDR1 MNHEY and CDR2 SMNVEV (reference sequence). After removal of 4 bases from V and 0 bases from J, the junction contained 8 bases not matched to a gene. The CDR3 contains 17 residues. In nucleotides, the CDR3 is TGTGCCAGCAGTTCCCTCGAGACTAGCGGGAACTCCTACGAGCAGTACTTC. It is translated as CASSSLETSGNSYEQYF.

This chain uses TRBV6-1 with TRBJ2-1, with unresolved D. The CDR3 contains 12 residues. The ends were cut back, 6 bases at V and 8 bases at J, with 11 bases in the middle. From germline, CDR1 is MNHNS and CDR2 SASEGT. CDR3 sequence reads: CASRSLEYEQFF. The CDR3 DNA follows: TGTGCCAGCAGATCCCTAGAATATGAGCAGTTCTTC.

The rearrangement joins TRBV2 to TRBJ2-7, with 8 bases lining up with TRBD2. Germline V gene lookup returns CDR1 SNHLY and CDR2 FYNNEI. The length of the CDR3 is 15 residues. J gave up 2 bases and V 6 bases, and 9 bases lay outside the gene matches. The chain's CDR3 is CASSVMSGGPYEQYF. CDR3 nucleotide sequence: TGTGCCAGCAGCGTTATGAGCGGGGGCCCCTACGAGCAGTACTTC.

V is TRBV6-5 and J is TRBJ2-7, with TRBD1 matching over 9 bases. This CDR3 has 14 residues. Looked up from germline, CDR1 is MNHEY and CDR2 is SVGAGI. Trimming removed 6 bases from V and 6 bases from J; junction bases left unmatched: 9. This chain's CDR3 is CASRSPGQGGEQYF. DNA for the CDR3: TGTGCCAGCAGATCCCCGGGACAGGGAGGCGAGCAGTACTTC.

This chain connects TRBV7-2 to TRBJ1-1; TRBD1 matches at 8 bases. CDR3 size: 15 residues. CDR1 and CDR2 from the germline V gene are SGHTA and FQGNSA. With 0 bases clipped from V and 6 bases from J, the junction kept 6 bases outside the gene matches. The CDR3: CASSLAADRASEAFF. Here the CDR3 DNA reads TGTGCCAGCAGCTTAGCGGCGGACAGGGCTTCTGAAGCTTTCTTT.

The CDR3 spells CASSQETRVTEAFF. The CDR3 nucleotides are TGCGCCAGCAGCCAAGAAACAAGGGTTACTGAAGCTTTCTTT. The chain recombines TRBV4-1 with TRBJ1-1; D gene unclear. Germline loops: CDR1 MGHRA, CDR2 YSYEKL. Trimming stripped 0 bases from V and 5 bases from J, with 10 bases between. CDR3 length equals 14 residues.

This chain uses TRBV5-1 with TRBJ2-3; D is unresolved. The V gene lost 2 bases and the J gene lost 4 bases, with 11 bases spanning the gap. This CDR3 contains 14 residues. Germline V gene data show CDR1 as SGHRS and CDR2 as YFSETQ. The CDR3 loop reads CASSFEPPADTQYF. DNA for the CDR3: TGCGCCAGCAGCTTTGAACCCCCCGCAGATACGCAGTATTTT.

The chain uses TRBV5-5 and TRBJ1-1, with D hard to call. V was shortened by 0 bases and J by 1 base, with 4 bases between the two germline ends. Per the germline V gene, CDR1 is SGHKS and CDR2 is YYEKEE (reference sequence). CDR3 size: 13 residues. In DNA form, the CDR3 reads TGTGCCAGCAGCTTGGAGGCGAACACTGAAGCTTTCTTT. Protein: CASSLEANTEAFF.